What follows are 25 T cell receptor beta chains derived from one specimen sequenced in a study of identical twins. TCRdb ran MiXCR on the 5' RACE reads and lists one entry per CDR3 protein. The profile covers 400,000 to 500,000 distinct CDR3 sequences, with approximately 17% appearing a single time and about 12% taken by the ten largest. Sequences were obtained from naive T cells sorted from blood. These TCRs come from a man aged 45 to 65 in good health.

This clonotype was detected a few times. This chain connects TRBV15 to TRBJ1-2; D perhaps matches TRBD1 (5 bases). Germline loops: CDR1 LNHNV, CDR2 YYDKDF (reference sequence). V was trimmed by 2 bases and J by 3 bases, leaving 13 bases between them. This CDR3 spans 15 amino acids. The CDR3 loop is CATSRIGGEHYGYTF. The DNA of the CDR3 is TGTGCCACCAGCAGAATTGGGGGGGAACACTATGGCTACACCTTC.

The genes are TRBV6-1 and TRBJ2-7; 10 bases are shared with TRBD2. Trimming removed 6 bases from V and 0 bases from J; junction bases left unmatched: 8. Looked up from germline, CDR1 is MNHNS and CDR2 is SASEGT. This CDR3 region has 16 residues. CDR3 DNA: TGTGCCAGCAGCGGGTTTGGGACTAGCGTCTCCTACGAGCAGTACTTC. It encodes CASSGFGTSVSYEQYF.

This clonotype was counted at least ten times. The chain couples TRBV7-9 to TRBJ2-3, with D tentatively TRBD2 (6 bases). Germline lookup yields CDR1 SEHNR and CDR2 FQNEAQ (reference sequence). Trimming cost V 0 bases and J 2 bases, with 9 bases left between them. There are 15 residues in the CDR3. Here the CDR3 reads CASSLARDSTDTQYF. CDR3 nucleotide sequence: TGTGCCAGCAGCTTAGCCAGGGACTCCACAGATACGCAGTATTTT.

This clonotype came up many times. The V call is TRBV10-3, the J call TRBJ2-3, with unresolved D. The germline V gene encodes CDR1 ENHRY and CDR2 SYGVKD. The ends were cut back, 3 bases at V and 6 bases at J, with 10 bases in the middle. This CDR3 spans 13 amino acids. The CDR3 nucleotides read TGTGCCATCAGTGACAGGTCTGTGGATACGCAGTATTTT. It codes for CAISDRSVDTQYF.

In this sample, this clonotype turned up many times. V and J are TRBV5-1 and TRBJ2-3; 9 nucleotides align to TRBD1. The germline gives CDR1 SGHRS, CDR2 YFSETQ. This CDR3 contains 15 residues. Trimming at V came to 4 bases and at J to 3 bases, leaving 6 bases not matched to a gene. The CDR3 DNA reads as TGCGCCAGCAGCCTTCAACAGGGGGCAACAGATACGCAGTATTTT. Residues: CASSLQQGATDTQYF.

There are a few counts of this clonotype. The chain links TRBV20-1 to TRBJ2-1; 8 nucleotides match TRBD2. Trimming cost V 3 bases and J 8 bases; bases outside gene matches: 9. The germline CDR1 and CDR2 sequences are DFQATT and SNEGSKA (reference sequence). The CDR3 extends over 14 amino acids. In nucleotides, the CDR3 is TGCAGTGCTAGCGGACTAGCATGGGGCCATGAGCAGTTCTTC. It is translated as CSASGLAWGHEQFF.

The chain has TRBV5-1 and TRBJ1-1, with D maybe TRBD1 (5 bases). The CDR3 is 13 residues long. Germline CDR1 reads SGHRS; CDR2 reads YFSETQ. The germline V and J ends were trimmed by 4 bases and 10 bases, with 17 bases remaining between them. This chain's CDR3 is CASSLALGEIAFF. The CDR3 DNA reads as TGCGCCAGCAGCCTAGCCCTGGGGGAGATAGCTTTCTTT. Using reference TRBV5-1 and TRBJ1-1 for the parts outside the CDR3, the full variable domain is KAGVTQTPRYLIKTRGQQVTLSCSPISGHRSVSWYQQTPGQGLQFLFEYFSETQRNKGNFPGRFSGRQFSNSRSEMNVSTLELGDSALYLCASSLALGEIAFFGQGTRLTVV.

In regard to this clonotype: A much larger clone sits a single nucleotide away, making a read error possible. The chain couples TRBV20-1 to TRBJ2-7, with TRBD2 as a possible D gene (6 bases). This CDR3 region has 14 residues. Germline CDR1 is DFQATT and CDR2 is SNEGSKA (reference sequence). The chain's CDR3 is CSASPGGWSCEQYF. The CDR3 DNA follows: TGCAGTGCTAGCCCCGGGGGTTGGTCCTGCGAGCAGTACTTC.

This clonotype was seen at least ten times. The chain couples TRBV20-1 to TRBJ2-1; D uncertain. Germline CDR1 and CDR2: DFQATT and SNEGSKA (reference sequence). This CDR3 contains 15 residues. The germline V and J ends were trimmed by 2 bases and 0 bases, with 11 bases remaining between them. The CDR3 protein is CSARTTRDSYNEQFF. The DNA for the CDR3 is TGCAGTGCTAGAACGACAAGGGACTCCTACAATGAGCAGTTCTTC.

In its sample, this clonotype was seen many times. CDR3: CAILQGQGGTGELFF. DNA for the CDR3: TGTGCCATCCTCCAGGGGCAGGGAGGGACCGGGGAGCTGTTTTTT. The J gene is TRBJ2-2, the V gene TRBV10-3; tentative D call: TRBD2 (7 bases). The CDR3 is made up of 15 amino acids. Trimming cost V 8 bases and J 5 bases, with 18 bases left between them. Germline assignment: CDR1 ENHRY and CDR2 SYGVKD.

This clonotype has ten or more counts. The CDR3 region has the DNA TGCGCCAGCAGCCCGACAGGACAGGGTGCCTACGAGCAGTACTTC. Encoded protein: CASSPTGQGAYEQYF. The chain recombines TRBV5-1 with TRBJ2-7; 8 bases align to TRBD1. V lost 4 bases and J lost 2; bases outside the gene matches: 8. Per the germline V gene, CDR1 is SGHRS and CDR2 is YFSETQ. The CDR3 spans 15 residues. Variable domain in full (rest from reference TRBV5-1 and TRBJ2-7): KAGVTQTPRYLIKTRGQQVTLSCSPISGHRSVSWYQQTPGQGLQFLFEYFSETQRNKGNFPGRFSGRQFSNSRSEMNVSTLELGDSALYLCASSPTGQGAYEQYFGPGTRLTVT.

This clonotype was recorded at least ten times. The chain is built from TRBV7-9 and TRBJ2-2; D remains unclear. Germline CDR1 and CDR2: SEHNR and FQNEAQ (reference sequence). Trimming took 8 bases from V and 6 from J, leaving 7 bases between them. This CDR3 contains 11 residues. This CDR3 reads CASLESGELFF. Here the CDR3 DNA reads TGTGCCAGCCTGGAGTCCGGGGAGCTGTTTTTT.

There are many counts of this clonotype. J is TRBJ1-1 and V is TRBV10-3; no clear D. Germline CDR1 is ENHRY and CDR2 is SYGVKD. The CDR3 runs to 15 residues. Trimming took 0 bases from V and 5 from J, leaving 13 bases between them. CDR3 DNA: TGTGCCATCAGTGAGTCGGTGGTGAGGTGGACTGAAGCTTTCTTT. It specifies CAISESVVRWTEAFF.

The chain employs TRBV20-1 and TRBJ2-1; TRBD2 aligns across 8 bases. The CDR3 runs to 15 residues. Per the germline V gene, CDR1 is DFQATT and CDR2 is SNEGSKA (reference sequence). Trimming at V came to 3 bases and at J to 3 bases, leaving 7 bases not matched to a gene. The DNA of the CDR3 is TGCAGTGCTAGGGGAAGCGGGGGCGACTACAATGAGCAGTTCTTC. It translates to CSARGSGGDYNEQFF.

The gene calls are TRBV5-4 and TRBJ2-1, with TRBD2 matching 8 bases. Germline V gene sequence: CDR1 SGHNT, CDR2 YYREEE (reference sequence). The CDR3 consists of 15 residues. The trim removed 4 bases at V and 5 bases at J, leaving 8 bases unmatched. The CDR3 DNA reads TGTGCCAGCAGCGGAAGACTAGCGCTCAACAATGAGCAGTTCTTC. It yields the protein CASSGRLALNNEQFF.

This clonotype was picked up many times. The chain carries TRBV10-3 and TRBJ1-3; D remains ambiguous. CDR3 length: 16 amino acids. V was shortened by 6 bases and J by 0 bases, with 15 bases between the two germline ends. CDR1 and CDR2 (germline): ENHRY, SYGVKD. CDR3: CAISRVGPGSGNTIYF. CDR3 DNA: TGTGCCATCAGCAGAGTTGGACCAGGCTCTGGAAACACCATATATTTT.

In this sample, this clonotype turned up a few times. The V call is TRBV20-1, the J call TRBJ2-3, with a tentative D call TRBD2 (6 bases). CDR1 and CDR2 from the germline V gene are DFQATT and SNEGSKA (reference sequence). With 0 bases removed from V and 2 bases from J, the gap between germline ends came to 9 bases. This CDR3 region has 14 residues. CDR3 sequence (DNA): TGCAGTGCTAGAGACGGCGGGACCACAGATACGCAGTATTTT. Translated, it gives CSARDGGTTDTQYF.

This clonotype was observed a few times. V gene TRBV5-1 combines with J gene TRBJ2-2, with TRBD1 matching 8 bases. The length of the CDR3 is 14 residues. With V trimmed by 4 bases and J by 7 bases, 6 bases remained unmatched. From germline, CDR1 is SGHRS and CDR2 YFSETQ. CDR3 sequence (DNA): TGCGCCAGCAGCCCGGACAGGGAGGACGGGGAGCTGTTTTTT. It is translated as CASSPDREDGELFF. Full variable domain (outside the CDR3, taken from reference TRBV5-1 and TRBJ2-2): KAGVTQTPRYLIKTRGQQVTLSCSPISGHRSVSWYQQTPGQGLQFLFEYFSETQRNKGNFPGRFSGRQFSNSRSEMNVSTLELGDSALYLCASSPDREDGELFFGEGSRLTVL.

J is TRBJ2-3 and V is TRBV9; D perhaps matches TRBD1 (6 bases). Germline V gene data show CDR1 as SGDLS and CDR2 as YYNGEE. The V gene lost 4 bases and the J gene lost 4 bases, with 13 bases spanning the gap. This CDR3 contains 14 residues. The CDR3 nucleotides read TGTGCCAGCAGCCTCGACAGGAGCGCAGATACGCAGTATTTT. Its translation: CASSLDRSADTQYF.

The sample holds many counts of this clonotype. V and J are TRBV7-8 and TRBJ2-2; 10 positions agree with TRBD2. The V gene's germline CDR1 is SGHVS and CDR2 FQNEAQ. Unmatched junction bases numbered 13, after V lost 0 bases and J lost 6 bases. The CDR3 runs 19 residues. Written as DNA, the CDR3 is TGTGCCAGCAGCTTAGCGTGGGTCCCGACTAGCGGGCCCGCCGGGGAGCTGTTTTTT. Translating gives CASSLAWVPTSGPAGELFF.

This clonotype showed up many times. The rearrangement uses TRBV6-1 and TRBJ2-3, with D possibly being TRBD2 (5 bases). The CDR3 sequence is 14 residues long. The V and J ends lost 6 bases and 6 bases respectively, with 16 bases between them. Germline values: CDR1 MNHNS, CDR2 SASEGT. CDR3 region: CASRPAGGLDTQYF. The CDR3 coding sequence is TGTGCCAGCAGGCCCGCAGGAGGATTGGATACGCAGTATTTT.

The genes are TRBV11-2 and TRBJ2-5; 9 bases fit TRBD1. V shed 5 bases and J 4 bases; nucleotides not matched to a gene: 8. The CDR3 runs 15 residues. The germline CDR1 and CDR2 sequences are SGHAT and FQNNGV. Here the CDR3 DNA reads TGTGCCAGCAGCCCCAGTTACAGGGGGCGAGAGACCCAGTACTTC. It codes for CASSPSYRGRETQYF.

The chain couples TRBV20-1 to TRBJ2-2, with 7 bases identical to TRBD2. V lost 5 bases, J lost 6 bases, and 6 bases stayed unmatched. CDR1 is DFQATT, CDR2 SNEGSKA, per germline (reference sequence). This CDR3 has 13 amino acids. The CDR3 DNA sequence: TGCAGTGCTGATGGGAGGGCCGCCGGGGAGCTGTTTTTT. This sequence encodes CSADGRAAGELFF.

In this sample, this clonotype turned up a few times. V usage is TRBV12-3 or TRBV12-4 and J usage is TRBJ2-7, with TRBD1 matching over 8 bases. With 4 bases clipped from V and 6 bases from J, the junction kept 8 bases outside the gene matches. The CDR3 runs 14 residues. CDR3 sequence reads: CASSSSTGEVEQYF. Here the CDR3 DNA reads TGTGCCAGCAGTTCGTCGACAGGGGAGGTCGAGCAGTACTTC.

This clonotype showed up many times. The chain is built from TRBV29-1 and TRBJ2-3; 7 bases line up with TRBD2. The CDR3 is made up of 15 amino acids. In germline, CDR1 is SQVTM, CDR2 ANQGSEA. The V segment lost 2 bases and the J segment 4 bases; nucleotides outside the gene matches: 9. The CDR3 protein is CSVEPPAGDPDTQYF. The CDR3 DNA reads as TGCAGCGTTGAACCCCCGGCGGGAGACCCAGATACGCAGTATTTT.